A single sample is the source of the 30 T cell receptor beta chains below, sequenced in a study of blood T cells in healthy people across ages. Primers used in a second PCR of about 7 to 11 cycles were a sample-barcoded 5' primer and a J-beta primer mix. TCRdb re-called the 5' RACE reads with MiXCR, one entry per CDR3 protein. The sample carries 720,000 or so distinct CDR3 sequences, around 43% recorded once. Sequencing was carried out using blood. The receptors stem from an elderly man in good health.

The rearrangement links TRBV12-3 or TRBV12-4 to TRBJ2-2; 8 bases match TRBD1. The CDR3 runs to 14 residues. Trimming took 5 bases from V and 5 from J; bases not matched to a gene: 4. CDR3 protein: CASSGQGYTGELFF. CDR3 nucleotide sequence: TGTGCCAGCAGTGGACAGGGCTATACCGGGGAGCTGTTTTTT.

The V gene is TRBV27, the J gene TRBJ2-3, with D perhaps TRBD2 (5 bases). Between the trimmed V and J ends, which lost 1 base and 9 bases, there was a span of 23 bases. The CDR3 consists of 17 residues. Germline loops: CDR1 MNHEY, CDR2 SMNVEV (reference sequence). CDR3 in amino acids: CASSLYRGFSGEETQYF. The CDR3 nucleotides read TGTGCCAGCAGTTTATATCGGGGTTTTAGTGGAGAGGAAACGCAGTATTTT.

This clonotype was counted a single time. The rearrangement joins TRBV20-1 to TRBJ1-2; no clear D gene. The V end lost 5 bases, the J end lost 4 bases, and 20 bases lay between the germline ends. The CDR3 loop spans 15 amino acids. Looked up from germline, CDR1 is DFQATT and CDR2 is SNEGSKA (reference sequence). In DNA form, the CDR3 reads TGCAGTGCTCCCCATCCCCTGTCTAGCCGCTATGGCTACACCTTC. It yields the protein CSAPHPLSSRYGYTF.

This clonotype showed up just a few times. This chain joins TRBV7-9 and TRBJ1-2, with D possibly being TRBD1 (6 bases). V lost 5 bases to trimming and J lost 2 bases, with 15 bases between them. CDR3 length: 15 residues. Germline V gene data show CDR1 as SEHNR and CDR2 as FQNEAQ (reference sequence). The DNA of the CDR3 is TGTGCCAGCAGCGGTGGACAGCAATACAACTATGGCTACACCTTC. It yields the protein CASSGGQQYNYGYTF.

This rearrangement joins TRBV18 to TRBJ2-7; 10 bases fit TRBD1. V was clipped by 3 bases and J by 5 bases; unmatched bases: 4. CDR1 and CDR2 (germline): KGHSH, LQKENI. The CDR3 has 14 residues. The DNA for the CDR3 is TGTGCCAGCTCACCGGGACAGGGGTTGAACGAGCAGTACTTC. It translates to CASSPGQGLNEQYF.

This clonotype was found many times. The chain links TRBV5-1 to TRBJ2-7, with 8 bases fitting TRBD1. V lost 6 bases, J lost 4 bases, and 3 bases stayed unmatched. Germline V CDR1 and CDR2: SGHRS, YFSETQ. CDR3 length equals 12 residues. CDR3 coding DNA: TGCGCCAGCAACGGACAGGGTTACGAGCAGTACTTC. This gives the protein CASNGQGYEQYF.

In this sample, this clonotype turned up a few times. The chain links TRBV9 to TRBJ1-6; D unclear. V lost 6 bases, J lost 8 bases, and 12 bases lay in between. CDR1 is SGDLS and CDR2 is YYNGEE in the germline V gene. The CDR3 sequence is 13 residues long. In DNA, the CDR3 is TGTGCCAGCACCCGTTATACGGATTCACCCCTCCACTTT. Amino acid sequence: CASTRYTDSPLHF.

This clonotype was counted many times. V usage is TRBV20-1 and J usage is TRBJ2-7, with D uncertain. The CDR3 is 12 amino acids. V was clipped by 3 bases and J by 2 bases, with 8 bases between them. Germline CDR1 DFQATT, CDR2 SNEGSKA (reference sequence). CDR3 nucleotide sequence: TGCAGTGCTAGTGAGCTAGCCTACGAGCAGTACTTC. Translation gives CSASELAYEQYF.

There are many counts of this clonotype. The chain has TRBV29-1 and TRBJ1-4, with D perhaps TRBD1 (6 bases). The ends were cut back, 7 bases at V and 3 bases at J, with 12 bases in the middle. The germline CDR1 and CDR2 sequences are SQVTM and ANQGSEA. CDR3 length: 13 amino acids. The CDR3 spells CSATGSANEKLFF. The CDR3, as DNA: TGCAGCGCCACAGGGTCCGCTAATGAAAAACTGTTTTTT.

The sample holds a few counts of this clonotype. CDR3 loop: CASSHTPGDQPQHF. Written as DNA, the CDR3 is TGCGCCAGCAGCCACACACCAGGGGATCAGCCCCAGCATTTT. The V gene is TRBV4-3, the J gene TRBJ1-5, with D tentatively TRBD1 (6 bases). V lost 3 bases and J lost 5, with 11 bases in between. This CDR3 region has 14 residues. The germline V gene encodes CDR1 LGHNA and CDR2 YSLEER.

This chain links TRBV7-2 with TRBJ1-2; D remains unclear. Germline lookup yields CDR1 SGHTA and CDR2 FQGNSA. V was clipped by 1 base and J by 2 bases, with 8 bases between them. This CDR3 is 14 amino acids long. DNA for the CDR3: TGTGCCAGCAGCTTAGGGCAGCGAAACTATGGCTACACCTTC. This gives the protein CASSLGQRNYGYTF.

The chain uses TRBV7-9 and TRBJ2-2; 9 bases map to TRBD1. Germline values: CDR1 SEHNR, CDR2 FQNEAQ (reference sequence). The CDR3 spans 17 residues. V lost 3 bases, J lost 4 bases, and 9 bases stayed unmatched. CDR3 nucleotides: TGTGCCAGCAGCTTCTCTGGGACAGGGATGTCCACCGGGGAGCTGTTTTTT. This encodes CASSFSGTGMSTGELFF.

This clonotype was seen only a few times. The chain uses TRBV20-1 and TRBJ1-2; D not resolved. The CDR3 has 14 residues. CDR1 DFQATT and CDR2 SNEGSKA come from the germline V gene (reference sequence). The ends were cut back, 0 bases at V and 4 bases at J, with 12 bases in the middle. CDR3 sequence: CSARDNSRVYGYTF. The CDR3 nucleotides read TGCAGTGCTAGAGATAATTCCCGGGTCTATGGCTACACCTTC.

This clonotype was observed at least ten times. The V gene is TRBV20-1, the J gene TRBJ1-1; D is undetermined. Per germline, CDR1 DFQATT and CDR2 SNEGSKA (reference sequence). The CDR3 has 13 residues. Between the trimmed V and J ends, which lost 1 base and 1 base, there was a span of 7 bases. CDR3 amino acids: CSARVGRNTEAFF. CDR3 sequence (DNA): TGCAGTGCTAGAGTTGGGAGGAACACTGAAGCTTTCTTT.

The chain employs TRBV10-3 and TRBJ1-6; 7 bases agree with TRBD1. Germline V gives CDR1 ENHRY, CDR2 SYGVKD. The length of the CDR3 is 13 residues. Trimming took 8 bases from V and 10 from J; bases not matched to a gene: 8. This CDR3 reads CAIQTGAESPLHF. In DNA, the CDR3 is TGTGCCATCCAAACAGGGGCAGAGTCACCCCTCCACTTT.

This clonotype was found a few times. The chain is built from TRBV20-1 and TRBJ2-1; TRBD2 aligns across 14 bases. The length of the CDR3 is 18 residues. Germline assignment: CDR1 DFQATT and CDR2 SNEGSKA (reference sequence). Losses at the gene ends were 8 bases for V and 9 bases for J; bases not matched to a gene: 21. The CDR3 DNA reads TGCAGTACACAGTCCCCCCGAACAGGGACTAGCGGGAGAGGTGAGCAGTTCTTC. It translates to CSTQSPRTGTSGRGEQFF.

V is TRBV7-2 and J is TRBJ1-5; possible D gene TRBD1, 5 bases. V lost 6 bases and J lost 7, with 19 bases in between. The length of the CDR3 is 15 residues. Germline CDR1 and CDR2: SGHTA and FQGNSA. Here the CDR3 DNA reads TGTGCCAGCAGTCCAAGAGGGGCTCCGGAACAGCCCCAGCATTTT. Protein: CASSPRGAPEQPQHF.

This clonotype has just one count. This may stem from a read error, because a much larger clone lies one nucleotide away. The chain links TRBV4-2 to TRBJ2-3, with a weak D call TRBD2 (6 bases). Deletions cut 2 bases from V and 0 bases from J, with 18 bases between. The CDR3 runs 18 residues. Germline assignment: CDR1 LGHNA and CDR2 YNFKEQ. The chain's CDR3 is CASSQPNLKGGSTDTQYF. The DNA for the CDR3 is TGTGCCAGCAGCCAACCGAACCTAAAAGGAGGGAGCACAGATACGCAGTATTTT.

This clonotype was seen a few times. The rearrangement links TRBV12-3 or TRBV12-4 to TRBJ2-7, with a weak D call TRBD2 (6 bases). V gave up 6 bases and J gave up 3 bases, with 33 bases separating them. This CDR3 is 20 amino acids long. The CDR3 sequence is CASSLIRPGLQGRLLYEQYF. CDR3 coding DNA: TGTGCCAGCAGCTTAATTCGCCCGGGACTCCAAGGGCGTCTGCTCTACGAGCAGTACTTC.

The V and J genes are TRBV29-1 and TRBJ1-1; a weak D match, TRBD1 (6 bases). Per the germline V gene, CDR1 is SQVTM and CDR2 is ANQGSEA. Between the trimmed V and J ends, which lost 8 bases and 0 bases, there was a span of 13 bases. The CDR3 has 13 residues. In DNA, the CDR3 is TGCAGCTCTGCGGGGGCTTTGAACACTGAAGCTTTCTTT. Its protein product is CSSAGALNTEAFF.

Details on this clonotype: Being one base from a much bigger clone, this may be a read error. The chain couples TRBV20-1 to TRBJ1-2; D gene unclear. This CDR3 spans 13 amino acids. The V gene lost 6 bases and the J gene lost 5 bases, with 16 bases spanning the gap. The germline V gene has CDR1 DFQATT and CDR2 SNEGSKA (reference sequence). The CDR3 loop is CSAPDGSAYGYTF. Here the CDR3 DNA reads TGCAGTGCACCAGACGGGTCGGCGTATGGCTACACCTTC.

This clonotype occurred a few times. With a much larger clone just one base away, this may be a read error. The rearrangement joins TRBV20-1 to TRBJ2-1; TRBD1 is a possible D gene (6 bases). This CDR3 comprises 12 residues. Germline V gives CDR1 DFQATT, CDR2 SNEGSKA (reference sequence). V dropped 6 bases and J dropped 13 bases, with 19 bases sitting between them. The CDR3 DNA is TGCAGTGCCCAGACAGGTCAAGAGACCCAGTTCTTC. The encoded protein is CSAQTGQETQFF.

V usage is TRBV4-3 and J usage is TRBJ1-2, with D possibly being TRBD1 (6 bases). The ends were cut back, 1 base at V and 4 bases at J, with 13 bases in the middle. Germline CDR1 reads LGHNA; CDR2 reads YSLEER. The CDR3 runs to 15 residues. CDR3 amino acids: CASSQGLAGAYGYTF. The CDR3 DNA reads as TGCGCCAGCAGCCAAGGATTAGCAGGGGCCTATGGCTACACCTTC.

This chain joins TRBV11-2 and TRBJ2-7; TRBD2 agrees at 9 bases. The CDR3 has 15 amino acids. Germline loops: CDR1 SGHAT, CDR2 FQNNGV. V lost 2 bases, J lost 5 bases, and 7 bases stayed unmatched. Written as DNA, the CDR3 is TGTGCCAGCAGCTTAACTAGCGGGCCTCAGGACGAGCAGTACTTC. Its protein product is CASSLTSGPQDEQYF. The complete variable domain, with remaining parts taken from reference TRBV11-2 and TRBJ2-7, reads EAGVAQSPRYKIIEKRQSVAFWCNPISGHATLYWYQQILGQGPKLLIQFQNNGVVDDSQLPKDRFSAERLKGVDSTLKIQPAKLEDSAVYLCASSLTSGPQDEQYFGPGTRLTVT.

This sequence joins TRBV20-1 and TRBJ2-5, with D hard to call. CDR3 length: 16 residues. V lost 5 bases and J lost 2, with 21 bases in between. Germline V CDR1 and CDR2: DFQATT, SNEGSKA (reference sequence). As DNA, the CDR3 is TGCAGTGCTCCATCTATTCAGCCGGGTCGACAAGAGACCCAGTACTTC. Amino acid sequence: CSAPSIQPGRQETQYF.

This clonotype was found a few times. V and J are TRBV5-1 and TRBJ2-3; the match to TRBD2 covers 8 bases. Germline assignment: CDR1 SGHRS and CDR2 YFSETQ. Unmatched junction bases numbered 6, after V lost 2 bases and J lost 4 bases. The CDR3 runs to 15 residues. The CDR3 bases are TGCGCCAGCAGCTTTAACGGGAGGGCCGCAGATACGCAGTATTTT. Its translation is CASSFNGRAADTQYF.

This clonotype was counted a few times. J is TRBJ2-1 and V is TRBV6-2 or TRBV6-3; D unresolved. Trimming shortened V by 0 bases and J by 0 bases, and 9 bases separated the two germline ends. Germline CDR1 is MNHEY and CDR2 is SVGEGT. CDR3 length equals 16 residues. For the CDR3, the DNA is TGTGCCAGCAGTTACTCGACCAGCAGCTCCTACAATGAGCAGTTCTTC. Its protein is CASSYSTSSSYNEQFF.

The rearrangement links TRBV7-2 to TRBJ2-6; 8 bases agree with TRBD1. Germline V gives CDR1 SGHTA, CDR2 FQGNSA. Losses at the gene ends were 5 bases for V and 2 bases for J; bases not matched to a gene: 2. The CDR3 is made up of 15 amino acids. The CDR3 DNA follows: TGTGCCAGCAGCCGACAGGGGCCTGGGGCCAACGTCCTGACTTTC. Translating it yields CASSRQGPGANVLTF.

The V call is TRBV4-2, the J call TRBJ2-5; D is tentatively TRBD1 or TRBD2 (5 bases each). The V end lost 1 base, the J end lost 2 bases, and 17 bases lay between the germline ends. The CDR3 is 17 amino acids. Germline lookup yields CDR1 LGHNA and CDR2 YNFKEQ. The CDR3 nucleotides read TGTGCCAGCAGCCAAGGTGGACTGACAGTCATACAAGAGACCCAGTACTTC. Translation gives CASSQGGLTVIQETQYF.

The chain has TRBV6-2 or TRBV6-3 and TRBJ2-1; D ambiguous. This CDR3 has 11 amino acids. Germline V gene data show CDR1 as MNHEY and CDR2 as SVGEGT. Between the trimmed V and J ends, which lost 6 bases and 9 bases, there was a span of 9 bases. CDR3 nucleotide sequence: TGTGCCAGCAGCCCTCAACTTGAGCAGTTCTTC. Translation: CASSPQLEQFF.